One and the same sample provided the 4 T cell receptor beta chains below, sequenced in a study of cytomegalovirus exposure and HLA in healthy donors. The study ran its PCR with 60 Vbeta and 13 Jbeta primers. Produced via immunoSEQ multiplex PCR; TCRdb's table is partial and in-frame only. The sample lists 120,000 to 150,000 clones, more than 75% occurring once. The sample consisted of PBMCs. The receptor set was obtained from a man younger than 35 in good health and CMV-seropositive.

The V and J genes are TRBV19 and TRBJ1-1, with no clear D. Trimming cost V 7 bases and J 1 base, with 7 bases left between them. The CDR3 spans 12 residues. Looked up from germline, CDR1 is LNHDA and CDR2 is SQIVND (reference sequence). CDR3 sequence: CASNPGNTEAFF. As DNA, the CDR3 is TGTGCCAGTAACCCAGGGAACACTGAAGCTTTCTTT. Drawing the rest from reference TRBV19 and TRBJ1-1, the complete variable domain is DGGITQSPKYLFRKEGQNVTLSCEQNLNHDAMYWYRQDPGQGLRLIYYSQIVNDFQKGDIAEGYSVSREKKESFPLTVTSAQKNPTAFYLCASNPGNTEAFFGQGTRLTVV.

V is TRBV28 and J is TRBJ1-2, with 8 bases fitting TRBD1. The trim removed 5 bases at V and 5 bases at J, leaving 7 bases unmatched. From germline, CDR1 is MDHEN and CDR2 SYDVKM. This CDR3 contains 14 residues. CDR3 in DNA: TGTGCCAGCAGTCCCCCAGGGGGCGTTTATGGCTACACCTTC. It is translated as CASSPPGGVYGYTF.

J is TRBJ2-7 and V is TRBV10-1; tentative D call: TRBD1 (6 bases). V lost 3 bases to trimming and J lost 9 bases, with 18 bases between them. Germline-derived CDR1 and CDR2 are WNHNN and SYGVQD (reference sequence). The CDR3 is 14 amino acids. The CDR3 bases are TGCGCCAGCAGTGACCAGGGGACGTTAATGGGGCAGTACTTC. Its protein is CASSDQGTLMGQYF.

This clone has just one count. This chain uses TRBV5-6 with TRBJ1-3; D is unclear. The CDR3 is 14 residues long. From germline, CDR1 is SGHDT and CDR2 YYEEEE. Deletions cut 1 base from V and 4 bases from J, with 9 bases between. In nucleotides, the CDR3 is TGTGCCAGCAGCTTGAGGCAGGTGGGAAACACCATATATTTT. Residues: CASSLRQVGNTIYF.